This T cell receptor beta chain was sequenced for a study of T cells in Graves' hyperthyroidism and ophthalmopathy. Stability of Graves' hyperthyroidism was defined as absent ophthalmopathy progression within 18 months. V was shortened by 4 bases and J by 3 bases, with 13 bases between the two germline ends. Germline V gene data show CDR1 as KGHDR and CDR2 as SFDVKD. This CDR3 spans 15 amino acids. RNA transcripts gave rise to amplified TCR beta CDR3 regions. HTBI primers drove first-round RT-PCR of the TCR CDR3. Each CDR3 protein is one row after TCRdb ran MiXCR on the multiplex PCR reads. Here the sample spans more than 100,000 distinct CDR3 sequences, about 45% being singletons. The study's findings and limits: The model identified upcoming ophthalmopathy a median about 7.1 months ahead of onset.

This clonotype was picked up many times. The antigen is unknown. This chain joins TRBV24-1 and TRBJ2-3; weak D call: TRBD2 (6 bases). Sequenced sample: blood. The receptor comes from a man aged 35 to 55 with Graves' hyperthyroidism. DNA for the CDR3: TGTGCCACCAGTGACCTAAACGGGAGTACAGATACGCAGTATTTT. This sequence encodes CATSDLNGSTDTQYF.